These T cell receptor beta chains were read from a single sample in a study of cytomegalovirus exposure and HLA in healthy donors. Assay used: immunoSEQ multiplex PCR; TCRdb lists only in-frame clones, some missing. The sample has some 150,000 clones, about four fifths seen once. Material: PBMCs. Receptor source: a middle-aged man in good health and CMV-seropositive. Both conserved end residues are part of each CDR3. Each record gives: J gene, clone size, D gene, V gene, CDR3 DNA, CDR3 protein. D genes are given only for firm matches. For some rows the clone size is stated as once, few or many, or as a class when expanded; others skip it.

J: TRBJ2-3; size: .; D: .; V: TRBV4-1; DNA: TGCGCCAGCAGCCATCAAGACCTACCGCGGGCAGATACGCAGTATTTT; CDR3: CASSHQDLPRADTQYF
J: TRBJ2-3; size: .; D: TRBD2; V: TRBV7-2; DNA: TGTGCCAGCAGCTTAGCGCTGTCCGGGAGGACTCAAGCAGATACGCAGTATTTT; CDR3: CASSLALSGRTQADTQYF
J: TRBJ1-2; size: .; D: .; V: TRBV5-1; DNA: TGCGCCAGCAGCTTGGACAGGCCTGACGACGGCTACACCTTC; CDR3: CASSLDRPDDGYTF
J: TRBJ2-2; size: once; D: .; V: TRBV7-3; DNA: TGTGCCAGCAGCTCTGACATGTCCGGGGAGCTGTTTTTT; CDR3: CASSSDMSGELFF
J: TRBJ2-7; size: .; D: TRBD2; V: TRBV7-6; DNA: TGTGCCAGCAGCTGGACTAGCGGGCTTAGCTCCTACGAGCAGTACTTC; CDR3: CASSWTSGLSSYEQYF
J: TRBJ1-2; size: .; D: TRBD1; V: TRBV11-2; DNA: TGTGCCAGCAGCTTAGGACAGGGGGATTTCTATGGCTACACCTTC; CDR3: CASSLGQGDFYGYTF
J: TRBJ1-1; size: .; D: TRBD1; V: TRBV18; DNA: TGTGCCGGCGAGATCGGACAGGGCGGGATGAACACTGAAGCTTTCTTT; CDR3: CAGEIGQGGMNTEAFF
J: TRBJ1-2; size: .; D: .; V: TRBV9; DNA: TGTGCCAGCAGCGCCGACGGGACACCTTATGGCTACACCTTC; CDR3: CASSADGTPYGYTF
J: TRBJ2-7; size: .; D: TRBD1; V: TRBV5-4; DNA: TGTGCCAGCAGCCCAGGGGGCGGCTACGAGCAGTACTTC; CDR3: CASSPGGGYEQYF
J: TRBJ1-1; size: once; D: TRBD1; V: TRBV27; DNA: TGTGCCAGCAGTTTTATCGGACAGGGCCCAGCTTTCTTT; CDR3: CASSFIGQGPAFF
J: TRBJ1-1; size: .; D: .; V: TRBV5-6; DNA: TGTGCCAGCAGCCCAAGGACACCGATGAACACTGAAGCTTTCTTT; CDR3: CASSPRTPMNTEAFF
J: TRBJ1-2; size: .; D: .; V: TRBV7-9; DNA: TGTTCCAGCAGCTTAGGAGGGCAGGTGATCTATGGCTACACCTTC; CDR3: CSSSLGGQVIYGYTF
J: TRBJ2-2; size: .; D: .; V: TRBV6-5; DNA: TGTGCCAGCAGTTACTCTCAAACTGGGGAGCTGTTTTTT; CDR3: CASSYSQTGELFF
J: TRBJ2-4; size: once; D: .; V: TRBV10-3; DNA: TGTGCCATACTACACCTAGCCAAAAACATTCAGTACTTC; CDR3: CAILHLAKNIQYF
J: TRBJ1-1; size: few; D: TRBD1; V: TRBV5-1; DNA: TGCGCCAGCAGCATCAGACAGGGAGGCACTGAAGCTTTCTTT; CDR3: CASSIRQGGTEAFF
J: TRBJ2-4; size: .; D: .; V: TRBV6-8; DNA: TGTGCCAGCAGTCTCGGGGGGCAGAGAGCCAAAAACATTCAGTACTTC; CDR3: CASSLGGQRAKNIQYF
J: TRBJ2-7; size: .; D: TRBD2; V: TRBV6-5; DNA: TGTGCCAGCAGTTGGGGACTAGCGGGAGGTTACGAGCAGTACTTC; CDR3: CASSWGLAGGYEQYF
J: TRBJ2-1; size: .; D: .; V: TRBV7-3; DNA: TGTGCCAGCAGCTTAACCCCACAGCCAAGCTCCTACAATGAGCAGTTCTTC; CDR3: CASSLTPQPSSYNEQFF
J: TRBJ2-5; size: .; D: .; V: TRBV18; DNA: TGTGCCAGCTCCCCCGCACAAGAAGAGACCCAGTACTTC; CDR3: CASSPAQEETQYF
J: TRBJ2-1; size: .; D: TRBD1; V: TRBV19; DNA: TGTGCCAGTAGTCCCATCAGGGGGAATGAGCAGTTCTTC; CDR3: CASSPIRGNEQFF
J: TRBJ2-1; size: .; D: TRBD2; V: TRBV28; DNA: TGTGCCAGCAGTTCCCCTAGCGGGAGCTCCTACAATGAGCAGTTCTTC; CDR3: CASSSPSGSSYNEQFF
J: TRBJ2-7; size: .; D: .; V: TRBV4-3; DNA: TGCGCCAGCAGCCAAGTCGGTGCCTACGAGCAGTACTTC; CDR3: CASSQVGAYEQYF
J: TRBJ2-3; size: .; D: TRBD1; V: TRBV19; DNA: TGTGCCAGCCGGGACAGGAAAATCACAGATACGCAGTATTTT; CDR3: CASRDRKITDTQYF
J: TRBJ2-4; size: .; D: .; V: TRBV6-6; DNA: TGTGCCAGCCGGGGGGCGGGGTTCCAAAACATTCAGTACTTC; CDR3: CASRGAGFQNIQYF
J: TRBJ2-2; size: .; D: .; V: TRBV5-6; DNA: TGTGCCAGCAGCGGTAGGCAGGGAAACACCGGGGAGCTGTTTTTT; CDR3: CASSGRQGNTGELFF
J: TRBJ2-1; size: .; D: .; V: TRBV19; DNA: TGTGCCACCCGCCCACGCGCCCGTAACTACAATGAGCAGTTCTTC; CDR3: CATRPRARNYNEQFF
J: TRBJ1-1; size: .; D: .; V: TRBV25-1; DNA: TGTGCCAGCAGGAGGAACACTGAAGCTTTCTTT; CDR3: CASRRNTEAFF
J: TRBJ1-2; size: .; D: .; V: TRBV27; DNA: TGTGCCAGCAGTTCGGGGGGGTTCTATGGCTACACCTTC; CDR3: CASSSGGFYGYTF